Given below is one T cell receptor (beta chain) in context. The data were obtained in a study of blood T cell repertoires in COVID-19. Study-level information: From the United States, Italy and Spain came samples of acute and convalescent COVID-19.

This CDR3 comprises 15 residues. Germline V lookup: CDR1 SGHDT, CDR2 YYEEEE. The V end was cut by 0 bases, the J end by 4 bases, with 11 bases between. TCRdb's copy holds only in-frame clones and misses some; the assay was immunoSEQ multiplex PCR. The sample lists approximately 240,000 clones; over 80% were seen once. Living in 24 US areas, the participants were between 18 and 89 years of age. The sequenced sample consisted of PBMCs or T cells enriched from blood (not recorded which). The receptor was derived from a woman in her late teens or twenties who had recovered from COVID-19. The chain links TRBV5-6 to TRBJ1-5, with a tentative D call TRBD1 (6 bases). CDR3: CASSLGGGMNQPQHF. The CDR3 nucleotides are TGTGCCAGCAGCTTGGGAGGGGGTATGAATCAGCCCCAGCATTTT.